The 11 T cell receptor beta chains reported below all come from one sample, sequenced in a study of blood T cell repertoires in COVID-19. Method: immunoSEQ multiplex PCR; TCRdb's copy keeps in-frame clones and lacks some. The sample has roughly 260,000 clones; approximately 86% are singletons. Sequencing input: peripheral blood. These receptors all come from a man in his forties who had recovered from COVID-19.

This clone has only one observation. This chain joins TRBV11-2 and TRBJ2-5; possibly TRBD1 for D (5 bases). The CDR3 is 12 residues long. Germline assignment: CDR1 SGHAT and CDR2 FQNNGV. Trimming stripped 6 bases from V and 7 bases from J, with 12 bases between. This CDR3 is CASRYQGGTQYF. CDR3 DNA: TGTGCCAGCAGATACCAGGGCGGGACCCAGTACTTC.

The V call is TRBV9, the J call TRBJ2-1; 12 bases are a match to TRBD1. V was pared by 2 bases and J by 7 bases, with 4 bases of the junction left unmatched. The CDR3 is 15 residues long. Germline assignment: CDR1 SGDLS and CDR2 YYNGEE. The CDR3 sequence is CASSVGTGGRNEQFF. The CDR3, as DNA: TGTGCCAGCAGCGTCGGGACAGGGGGCAGGAATGAGCAGTTCTTC.

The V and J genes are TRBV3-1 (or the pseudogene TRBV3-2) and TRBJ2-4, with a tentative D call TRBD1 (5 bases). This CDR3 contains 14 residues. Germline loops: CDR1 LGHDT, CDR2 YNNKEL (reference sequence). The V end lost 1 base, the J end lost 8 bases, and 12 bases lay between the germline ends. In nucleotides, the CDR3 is TGTGCCAGCAGCCAAGGGGGCTGGGTTGACATTCAGTACTTC. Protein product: CASSQGGWVDIQYF.

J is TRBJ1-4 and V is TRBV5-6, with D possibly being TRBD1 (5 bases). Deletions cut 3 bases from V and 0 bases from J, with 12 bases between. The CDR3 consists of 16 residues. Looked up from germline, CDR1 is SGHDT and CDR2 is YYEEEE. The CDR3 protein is CASSSGQQATNEKLFF. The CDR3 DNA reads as TGTGCCAGCAGCTCCGGACAACAGGCAACTAATGAAAAACTGTTTTTT.

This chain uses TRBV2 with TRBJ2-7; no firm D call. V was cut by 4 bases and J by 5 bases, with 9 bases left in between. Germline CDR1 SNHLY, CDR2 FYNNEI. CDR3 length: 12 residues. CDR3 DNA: TGTGCCAGCAGTGGGGCCGTGAACGAGCAGTACTTC. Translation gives CASSGAVNEQYF.

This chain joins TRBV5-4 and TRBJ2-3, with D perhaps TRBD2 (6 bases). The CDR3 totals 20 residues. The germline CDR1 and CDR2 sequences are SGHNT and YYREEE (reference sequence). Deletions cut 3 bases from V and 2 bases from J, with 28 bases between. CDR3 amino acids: CASSSSPGTGTLTITDTQYF. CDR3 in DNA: TGTGCCAGCAGCTCTTCGCCCGGGACTGGGACCCTCACAATCACAGATACGCAGTATTTT. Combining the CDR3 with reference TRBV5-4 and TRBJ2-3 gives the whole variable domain ETGVTQSPTHLIKTRGQQVTLRCSSQSGHNTVSWYQQALGQGPQFIFQYYREEENGRGNFPPRFSGLQFPNYSSELNVNALELDDSALYLCASSSSPGTGTLTITDTQYFGPGTRLTVL.

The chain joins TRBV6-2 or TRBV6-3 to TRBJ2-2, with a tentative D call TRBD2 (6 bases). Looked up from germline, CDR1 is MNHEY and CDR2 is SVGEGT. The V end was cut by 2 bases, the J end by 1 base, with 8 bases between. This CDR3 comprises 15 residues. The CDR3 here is CASSYGSGNTGELFF. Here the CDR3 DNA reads TGTGCCAGCAGTTACGGTAGCGGGAACACCGGGGAGCTGTTTTTT.

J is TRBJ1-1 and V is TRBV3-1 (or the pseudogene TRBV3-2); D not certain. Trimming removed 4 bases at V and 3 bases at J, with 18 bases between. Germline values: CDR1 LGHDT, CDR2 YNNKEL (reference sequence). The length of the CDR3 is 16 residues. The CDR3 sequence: CASSPKWHPSYTEAFF. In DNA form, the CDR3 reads TGTGCCAGCAGCCCGAAGTGGCACCCCTCGTACACTGAAGCTTTCTTT.

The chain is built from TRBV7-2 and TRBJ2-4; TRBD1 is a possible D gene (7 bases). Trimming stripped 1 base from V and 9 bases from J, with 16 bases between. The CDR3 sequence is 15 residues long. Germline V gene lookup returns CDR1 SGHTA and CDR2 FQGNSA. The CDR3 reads CASSLDQGQGGIQYF. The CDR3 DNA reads TGTGCCAGCAGCTTAGATCAGGGGCAGGGGGGCATTCAGTACTTC.

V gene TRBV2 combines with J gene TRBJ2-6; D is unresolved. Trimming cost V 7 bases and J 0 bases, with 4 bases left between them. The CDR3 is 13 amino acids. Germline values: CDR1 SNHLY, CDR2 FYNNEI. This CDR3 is CASTRSGANVLTF. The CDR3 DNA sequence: TGTGCCAGCACGCGCTCTGGGGCCAACGTCCTGACTTTC.

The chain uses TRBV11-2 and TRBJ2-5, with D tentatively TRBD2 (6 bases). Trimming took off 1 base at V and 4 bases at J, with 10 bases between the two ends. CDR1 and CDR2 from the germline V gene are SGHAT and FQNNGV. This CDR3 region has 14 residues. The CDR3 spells CASSLVGGRETQYF. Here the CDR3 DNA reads TGTGCCAGCAGCTTAGTCGGGGGACGAGAGACCCAGTACTTC.